The entry that follows covers one TCR beta chain sequence. The sample holds one count of this clone. The specificity of this receptor is unknown. Base qualities were left out, and no much larger clone turns up one base away. The CDR1 and CDR2 encoded by the germline V gene are SQVTM and ANQGSEA. The CDR3 runs 13 amino acids, cysteine and phenylalanine included. Only the CDR3 part of the read is kept: 39 bases, read in frame from the first base. Cut back by 0 bases and 8 bases, the V and J ends lie 13 bases apart. TCRbeta CDR3 regions were amplified from genomic DNA using the immunoSEQ Assay, a bias-controlled multiplex PCR. The published analysis was carried out like this. Nucleated cell counts per sample were estimated from amplification of reference gene primers within the assay. Sequence reads were collapsed and filtered to measure the absolute abundance of every unique TCRbeta CDR3 rearrangement. For each sample, productive Simpson clonality was calculated by taking the square root of Simpson's diversity index across productive rearrangements. The clones in this table, taken by TCRdb from immuneACCESS, are in-frame only. Not every clone is retained; where verified, under half of the shortfall comes from an unresolved V gene, and the cause of the rest is unknown. For V, J and clone size, that table is used; D and trimming come from the DNA. Within this sample are 200,000 to 250,000 clones, with 90% to 95% of them counted one time only. The ten largest make up around 2% of the sample.

This sample was included in a study of blood T cell repertoires in COVID-19 (dated by TCRdb to between 2020 and 2021). In terms of the full investigation: Collaborator samples came from the United States, Italy and Spain and covered acute and convalescent phases of COVID-19. The material from the prospective study consisted of cDNA or gDNA derived from T cells, B-cell-depleted T cells, or PBMCs. Deeply sampled blood TCRbeta repertoires from subjects exposed to, actively infected with, or recovered from COVID-19 were included in the dataset. The sample metadata nearly always contained a de-identified subject ID, COVID-19 status, age in years and sex. A freely available public database, intended as a resource for researchers studying the immune response to SARS-CoV-2, is where the repertoires were released. Where available, HLA class I and class II types were obtained from metadata supplied by the sample provider rather than from assay-based typing. Samples came from the ongoing ImmuneRACE study (first 160 participants) plus 1,254 subjects from 6 global collaborators. The research as a whole found: How much clinical and demographic metadata was included differed by source and by participant, and the metadata was provided uncurated.

In the prospective study, participants were about 18 to 89 years old, resided in about two dozen geographic areas of the United States, and were enrolled through a virtual design. In the prospective study, participants were assigned to cohorts based on the clinical history participants reported in a screening survey and a study questionnaire. For ImmuneRACE Cohort 3, a participant was defined as recovered based on two consecutive negative NP/OP PCR tests, clearance by a healthcare professional, or resolution of symptoms. Mobile phlebotomists in the prospective study collected whole blood, serum and a nasopharyngeal or oropharyngeal swab from every participant. Prospective study participants could optionally give additional blood draws and questionnaires over an approximately 2-month period. Blood samples from the prospective study were shipped frozen or at room temperature prior to DNA extraction.

This TCR was sampled from a woman between 18 and 29 years old who had recovered from COVID-19. The sequencing input was PBMCs or T cells enriched from blood (not recorded which). The V and J genes are TRBV29-1 and TRBJ1-2; too little of a D gene remains to name it. The bases are TGCAGCGTTGAAGATTCGAGTCAGCGGGGCTACACCTTC. Its protein product is CSVEDSSQRGYTF.